The next 14 T cell receptor beta chains were all read from a single sample in a study of molecular identifiers for immune sequencing clone quantification. Via MiXCR, TCRdb re-called the PCR reads, giving one row per CDR3 protein. The table has about 65,000 distinct CDR3 sequences, 17% seen once. The sample consisted of naive CD8+ T cells from blood, with Jurkat cell RNA spiked in. Subset defined: FACS-sorted CD8+CD4-CCR7+CD45RA+ naive T cells. The receptors come from a human donor in good health. Some libraries in this study had Jurkat cell RNA spiked in.

This clonotype turned up a few times. The V call is TRBV4-3, the J call TRBJ2-7; 11 bases align to TRBD1. Per germline, CDR1 LGHNA and CDR2 YSLEER. The CDR3 length is 15 residues. V shed 2 bases and J 4 bases; nucleotides not matched to a gene: 4. The CDR3 is CASSQPGQGVYEQYF. The CDR3 coding sequence is TGCGCCAGCAGCCAACCGGGACAGGGGGTGTACGAGCAGTACTTC.

This clonotype was detected many times. V and J are TRBV25-1 and TRBJ1-6; D unresolved. CDR3 size: 14 residues. Deletions cut 3 bases from V and 3 bases from J, with 6 bases between. CDR1 is MGHDK and CDR2 is SYGVNS in the germline V gene. CDR3 bases: TGTGCCAGCAGTGAGTCTGGCTATAATTCACCCCTCCACTTT. This codes for CASSESGYNSPLHF.

This clonotype has a count of ten or more. The J gene is TRBJ2-7, the V gene TRBV28; D may correspond to TRBD1 or TRBD2 (5 bases each). The germline V and J ends were trimmed by 2 bases and 6 bases, with 11 bases remaining between them. The germline gives CDR1 MDHEN, CDR2 SYDVKM. CDR3 size: 13 residues. The CDR3 coding sequence is TGTGCCAGCAGTTTAGAGGGGCCCTTCGAGCAGTACTTC. Protein: CASSLEGPFEQYF.

This clonotype was seen a few times. One base away lies a much larger clone, so this may be a sequencing read error. The rearrangement links TRBV4-3 to TRBJ2-5; 8 bases map to TRBD1. This CDR3 contains 15 residues. Germline lookup yields CDR1 LGHNA and CDR2 YSLEER. V lost 4 bases and J lost 4; bases outside the gene matches: 8. The CDR3 DNA follows: TGCGCCAGCAGCCGAGATCGGGACAGGAGAGAGACCCAGTACTTC. Translated, it gives CASSRDRDRRETQYF.

This clonotype has at least ten counts. The CDR3 sequence: CASSSGDTANTEAFF. The DNA of the CDR3 is TGTGCCAGCAGCTCCGGGGACACGGCGAACACTGAAGCTTTCTTT. The chain uses TRBV7-9 and TRBJ1-1; D possibly corresponds to TRBD1 (6 bases). The CDR3 contains 15 residues. CDR1 is SEHNR and CDR2 is FQNEAQ in the germline V gene (reference sequence). Trimming stripped 4 bases from V and 1 base from J, with 13 bases between.

This clonotype was recorded many times. The chain uses TRBV24-1 and TRBJ2-7; D is undetermined. Germline CDR1 KGHDR, CDR2 SFDVKD. Between the trimmed V and J ends, which lost 0 bases and 3 bases, there was a span of 11 bases. The CDR3 contains 15 residues. Written as DNA, the CDR3 is TGTGCCACCAGTGATTTGGGGGTAAGACGCTACGAGCAGTACTTC. It encodes CATSDLGVRRYEQYF.

A remark on this clonotype: One end of the junction is discordant with germline, which a read error may explain. The chain has TRBV20-1 and TRBJ1-1; D is unresolved. The germline gives CDR1 DFQATT, CDR2 SNEGSKA (reference sequence). CDR3 length equals 13 residues. For the CDR3, the DNA is TGCGGTGCCCGGGGAGACGGAAACACTGAAGCTTTCTTT. Protein: CGARGDGNTEAFF.

Comment on this clonotype: One base away lies a much larger clone, so this may be a sequencing read error. The V gene is TRBV2, the J gene TRBJ2-7, with D perhaps TRBD2 (5 bases). Germline V gene lookup returns CDR1 SNHLY and CDR2 FYNNEI. The CDR3 totals 13 residues. CDR3 bases: TGTGCGCCGGGAAGCGGCGGCGGCTACGAGCAGTACTTC. It yields the protein CAPGSGGGYEQYF.

This clonotype was observed many times. J is TRBJ2-2 and V is TRBV5-1; tentative D call: TRBD2 (5 bases). CDR3 length equals 13 residues. The germline V gene has CDR1 SGHRS and CDR2 YFSETQ. Trimming cost V 4 bases and J 6 bases, with 10 bases left between them. CDR3 nucleotide sequence: TGCGCCAGCAGCGGGAGAGGCGCCGGGGAGCTGTTTTTT. It codes for CASSGRGAGELFF. The full variable domain, rest sourced from reference TRBV5-1 and TRBJ2-2, is KAGVTQTPRYLIKTRGQQVTLSCSPISGHRSVSWYQQTPGQGLQFLFEYFSETQRNKGNFPGRFSGRQFSNSRSEMNVSTLELGDSALYLCASSGRGAGELFFGEGSRLTVL.

This clonotype was picked up a small number of times. The rearrangement links TRBV20-1 to TRBJ2-1; D may be TRBD1 or TRBD2 (5 bases each). Looked up from germline, CDR1 is DFQATT and CDR2 is SNEGSKA (reference sequence). Trimming cost V 3 bases and J 14 bases, with 20 bases left between them. This CDR3 has 13 residues. CDR3 loop: CSASSGTHLWEFF. In DNA, the CDR3 is TGCAGTGCTAGTTCCGGGACCCATCTCTGGGAGTTCTTC.

J is TRBJ2-7 and V is TRBV7-9; possible D gene TRBD1, 5 bases. The V end was cut by 0 bases, the J end by 5 bases, with 11 bases between. This CDR3 comprises 14 residues. Germline V gene sequence: CDR1 SEHNR, CDR2 FQNEAQ (reference sequence). CDR3 sequence: CASSLASTGHEQYF. The CDR3 bases are TGTGCCAGCAGCTTAGCTAGCACAGGACACGAGCAGTACTTC.

This clonotype turned up a few times. A much larger clone lies a single base off, so this may be a read error. The genes are TRBV27 and TRBJ1-5; the match to TRBD1 covers 9 bases. Germline V lookup: CDR1 MNHEY, CDR2 SMNVEV (reference sequence). Trimming removed 3 bases from V and 9 bases from J; junction bases left unmatched: 9. This CDR3 is 15 amino acids long. The CDR3 region has the DNA TGTGCCAGCAGTTTGTTCACAGGGGGCAGCCTGCCCCAGCATTTT. Its translation: CASSLFTGGSLPQHF.

With respect to this clonotype: A read error may be the cause here, since a much bigger clone is one base away. The CDR3, as DNA: TGTGCCAGTGCTCAGGGGACCTACGAGCAGTGCTTC. Translation: CASAQGTYEQCF. The V gene is TRBV6-6, the J gene TRBJ2-7, with TRBD1 as a possible D gene (6 bases). From germline, CDR1 is MNHNY and CDR2 SVGAGI (reference sequence). There are 12 residues in the CDR3.

The J gene is TRBJ2-7, the V gene TRBV5-6; weak D call: TRBD2 (7 bases). The CDR3 contains 17 residues. The germline V and J ends were trimmed by 4 bases and 2 bases, with 22 bases remaining between them. Germline lookup yields CDR1 SGHDT and CDR2 YYEEEE. CDR3 bases: TGTGCCAGCAGCGCGGGGGTAGACAGGATCCGGCCCTACGAGCAGTACTTC. Protein product: CASSAGVDRIRPYEQYF.